The sequence of this TCR beta chain was determined in a study of PD-L1 blockade in urothelial cancer. Study overall: The patients' atezolizumab therapy, 1,200 mg intravenously every 3 weeks, started in the mid-2010s. Tumor specimens possessed a median of approximately 1,400 T cells.

It was with amplified housekeeping genes that FFPE tumor DNA was quantified. Profiled with immunoSEQ multiplex PCR; TCRdb holds only in-frame clones, not every one. The data hold some 2,500 clones, with roughly a third observed a single time. In germline, CDR1 is SGHNT, CDR2 YENEEA. V was clipped by 4 bases and J by 4 bases; unmatched bases: 4. The CDR3 loop spans 15 amino acids. Overall study findings and caveats: Patients who had durable benefit saw their tumor-associated blood clones expand more at 3 weeks.

This clone was observed a handful of times. The target antigen is unknown. The receptor was isolated from a man aged 65-85 years with urothelial cancer. V gene TRBV11-3 combines with J gene TRBJ2-2; 9 nucleotides line up with TRBD1. This sample comprised tumor tissue, obtained before atezolizumab (anti-PD-L1) treatment. The CDR3 reads CASSWRDRATGELFF. In DNA form, the CDR3 reads TGTGCCAGCAGCTGGAGGGACAGGGCCACCGGGGAGCTGTTTTTT.